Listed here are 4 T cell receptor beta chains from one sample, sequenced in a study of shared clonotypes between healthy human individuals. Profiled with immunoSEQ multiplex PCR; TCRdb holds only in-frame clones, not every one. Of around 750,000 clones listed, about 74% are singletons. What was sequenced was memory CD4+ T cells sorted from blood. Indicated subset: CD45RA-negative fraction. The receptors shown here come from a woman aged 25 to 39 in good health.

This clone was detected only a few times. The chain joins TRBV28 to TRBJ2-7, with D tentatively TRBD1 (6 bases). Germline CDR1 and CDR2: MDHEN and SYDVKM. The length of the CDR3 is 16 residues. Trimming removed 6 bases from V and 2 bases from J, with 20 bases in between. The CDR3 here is CASRGASQAETYEQYF. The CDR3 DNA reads TGTGCCAGCAGGGGGGCATCGCAAGCCGAAACCTACGAGCAGTACTTC. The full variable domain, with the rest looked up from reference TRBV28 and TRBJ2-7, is DVKVTQSSRYLVKRTGEKVFLECVQDMDHENMFWYRQDPGLGLRLIYFSYDVKMKEKGDIPEGYSVSREKKERFSLILESASTNQTSMYLCASRGASQAETYEQYFGPGTRLTVT.

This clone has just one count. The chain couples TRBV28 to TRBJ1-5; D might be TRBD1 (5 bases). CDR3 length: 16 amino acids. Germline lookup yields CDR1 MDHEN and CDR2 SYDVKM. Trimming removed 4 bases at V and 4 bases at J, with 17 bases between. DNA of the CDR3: TGTGCCAGCAGTTCCGAGCGGGGGTTGGGGAATCAGCCCCAGCATTTT. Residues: CASSSERGLGNQPQHF.

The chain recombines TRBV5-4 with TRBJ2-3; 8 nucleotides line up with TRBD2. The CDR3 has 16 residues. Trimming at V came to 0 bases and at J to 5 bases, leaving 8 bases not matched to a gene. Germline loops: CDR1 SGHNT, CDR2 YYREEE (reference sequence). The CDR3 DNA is TGTGCCAGCAGCTTGGGCGGGGCACTAGCGGTAGATACGCAGTATTTT. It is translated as CASSLGGALAVDTQYF.

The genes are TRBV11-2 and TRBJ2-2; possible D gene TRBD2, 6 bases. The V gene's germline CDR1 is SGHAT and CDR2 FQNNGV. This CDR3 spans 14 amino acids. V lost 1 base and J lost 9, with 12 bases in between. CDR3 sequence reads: CASSLAAGGRELFF. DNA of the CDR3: TGTGCCAGCAGCTTAGCGGCCGGGGGTCGGGAGCTGTTTTTT.